Each of the 22 T cell receptor beta chains below was sequenced from the same sample in a study of shared clonotypes between healthy human individuals. CD45RO-negative, CCR7-selected cells formed the naive CD8 fraction, which excluded terminally differentiated effector memory CD45RA+ cells. TCRdb's table, derived via immunoSEQ multiplex PCR, lists solely in-frame clones and lacks some. Altogether over 800,000 clones are present, 92% being singletons, with the ten largest covering nearly 25%. Sequenced: naive CD8+ T cells sorted from blood. The receptors here all came from a man aged 30 to 45 in good health.

The chain recombines TRBV6-6 with TRBJ2-1; 7 bases agree with TRBD2. The J segment lost 8 bases and the V segment lost 4 bases, leaving 8 bases of the junction unmatched. CDR1 is MNHNY and CDR2 is SVGAGI in the germline V gene (reference sequence). This CDR3 is 14 amino acids long. The CDR3 is CASSLTSDHYEQFF. Here the CDR3 DNA reads TGTGCCAGCAGTTTAACTAGCGATCATTATGAGCAGTTCTTC.

V usage is TRBV28 and J usage is TRBJ2-1; D remains unclear. V dropped 1 base and J dropped 7 bases, with 5 bases sitting between them. The CDR3 sequence is 12 residues long. Germline values: CDR1 MDHEN, CDR2 SYDVKM. The CDR3 DNA is TGTGCCAGCAGTTTATTTGTAAATGAGCAGTTCTTC. The encoded protein is CASSLFVNEQFF.

The gene calls are TRBV7-9 and TRBJ2-5; 12 bases agree with TRBD2. The trim removed 1 base at V and 5 bases at J, leaving 5 bases unmatched. CDR1 is SEHNR, CDR2 FQNEAQ, per germline (reference sequence). This CDR3 is 16 amino acids long. The CDR3 here is CASSLVTSGSGETQYF. In nucleotides, the CDR3 is TGTGCCAGCAGCTTAGTGACTAGCGGGAGTGGGGAGACCCAGTACTTC.

The chain combines TRBV29-1 with TRBJ1-2, with 7 bases identical to TRBD1. The V gene's germline CDR1 is SQVTM and CDR2 ANQGSEA. V was pared by 4 bases and J by 5 bases, with 7 bases of the junction left unmatched. This CDR3 is 13 amino acids long. The CDR3 loop reads CSVVIGGSYGYTF. CDR3 coding DNA: TGCAGCGTTGTCATAGGGGGCTCTTATGGCTACACCTTC. The whole variable domain, filled in from reference TRBV29-1 and TRBJ1-2, reads SAVISQKPSRDICQRGTSLTIQCQVDSQVTMMFWYRQQPGQSLTLIATANQGSEATYESGFVIDKFPISRPNLTFSTLTVSNMSPEDSSIYLCSVVIGGSYGYTFGSGTRLTVV.

Comment on this clone: Distinct nucleotide sequences in the sample also encode this CDR3. The chain carries TRBV29-1 and TRBJ2-7; TRBD2 aligns across 7 bases. Unmatched junction bases numbered 6, after V lost 5 bases and J lost 2 bases. The germline CDR1 and CDR2 sequences are SQVTM and ANQGSEA. The CDR3 is 13 amino acids. The CDR3 sequence: CSVRLADTYEQYF. The CDR3 nucleotides read TGCAGCGTTAGGCTAGCGGATACCTACGAGCAGTACTTC.

V and J are TRBV4-1 and TRBJ2-7, with a possible D match to TRBD2 (6 bases). V lost 0 bases to trimming and J lost 4 bases, with 10 bases between them. The CDR3 loop spans 14 amino acids. From germline, CDR1 is MGHRA and CDR2 YSYEKL. Written as DNA, the CDR3 is TGCGCCAGCAGCCAAGATCCGGGGGAATACGAGCAGTACTTC. Protein: CASSQDPGEYEQYF.

This clone was counted a few times. This chain connects TRBV6-1 to TRBJ2-7, with a tentative D call TRBD1 (6 bases). V gave up 2 bases and J gave up 3 bases, with 11 bases separating them. Germline V gives CDR1 MNHNS, CDR2 SASEGT. This CDR3 has 14 residues. DNA for the CDR3: TGTGCCAGCAGTGAATCCCAGGGGTACTACGAGCAGTACTTC. Translation: CASSESQGYYEQYF.

This chain uses TRBV28 with TRBJ1-5; D is undetermined. Looked up from germline, CDR1 is MDHEN and CDR2 is SYDVKM. The CDR3 is 17 residues long. Trimming stripped 3 bases from V and 2 bases from J, with 17 bases between. CDR3 protein: CASSFPSSIVGNQPQHF. The CDR3 region has the DNA TGTGCCAGCAGTTTCCCCAGTTCGATTGTGGGCAATCAGCCCCAGCATTTT.

This chain connects TRBV9 to TRBJ2-3; tentative D call: TRBD1 (6 bases). Germline V gene sequence: CDR1 SGDLS, CDR2 YYNGEE. The CDR3 totals 16 residues. V was clipped by 0 bases and J by 2 bases, with 13 bases between them. The CDR3 nucleotides read TGTGCCAGCAGCGTAGTTCCCACAGGGCTCACAGATACGCAGTATTTT. It is translated as CASSVVPTGLTDTQYF.

This chain links TRBV2 with TRBJ1-5; D unresolved. Germline assignment: CDR1 SNHLY and CDR2 FYNNEI. This CDR3 has 16 amino acids. V lost 3 bases, J lost 0 bases, and 12 bases lay in between. CDR3 region: CASSDFIDYSNQPQHF. In DNA, the CDR3 is TGTGCCAGCAGTGATTTTATTGATTATAGCAATCAGCCCCAGCATTTT.

CDR3 nucleotide sequence: TGCGCCAGCAGCCAAGTTTTTTTTTCCTATGGGCTAGCGGGATCGGATGAGCAGTTCTTC. Protein product: CASSQVFFSYGLAGSDEQFF. The chain couples TRBV4-3 to TRBJ2-1, with 9 positions matching TRBD2. This CDR3 is 20 amino acids long. Germline CDR1 LGHNA, CDR2 YSLEER. V lost 1 base and J lost 8; bases outside the gene matches: 21.

CDR3 nucleotide sequence: TGTGCCAGCAGTTCTAGACTAGCGGGAGGGAACAATGAGCAGTTCTTC. Amino acid sequence: CASSSRLAGGNNEQFF. The rearrangement uses TRBV7-6 and TRBJ2-1, with TRBD2 matching over 14 bases. The length of the CDR3 is 16 residues. Unmatched junction bases numbered 6, after V lost 6 bases and J lost 5 bases. Germline V gene sequence: CDR1 SGHVS, CDR2 FNYEAQ.

In DNA, the CDR3 is TGTGCCAGTAGTTCGGGACTACCTATCAATGAGCAGTTCTTC. Translated, it gives CASSSGLPINEQFF. The chain uses TRBV19 and TRBJ2-1; 7 nucleotides align to TRBD2. Unmatched junction bases numbered 7, after V lost 5 bases and J lost 6 bases. The CDR3 has 14 amino acids. Germline CDR1 is LNHDA and CDR2 is SQIVND (reference sequence). The full variable domain, its missing parts supplied by reference TRBV19 and TRBJ2-1, is DGGITQSPKYLFRKEGQNVTLSCEQNLNHDAMYWYRQDPGQGLRLIYYSQIVNDFQKGDIAEGYSVSREKKESFPLTVTSAQKNPTAFYLCASSSGLPINEQFFGPGTRLTVL.

Only one count was recorded for this clone. Other DNA sequences within the sample encode an identical CDR3. The chain links TRBV7-9 to TRBJ2-1, with D unclear. The CDR3 is made up of 11 amino acids. Germline V CDR1 and CDR2: SEHNR, FQNEAQ (reference sequence). Trimming removed 1 base at V and 9 bases at J, with 4 bases between. CDR3 DNA sequence: TGTGCCAGCAGCTTAGGCAGTGAGCAGTTCTTC. Its translation: CASSLGSEQFF.

The chain carries TRBV28 and TRBJ1-5; D remains ambiguous. In germline, CDR1 is MDHEN, CDR2 SYDVKM. Trimming stripped 3 bases from V and 3 bases from J, with 15 bases between. The CDR3 is 16 amino acids. For the CDR3, the DNA is TGTGCCAGCAGTTTTGACGTTTTGAGTGCCAATCAGCCCCAGCATTTT. The encoded protein is CASSFDVLSANQPQHF.

This sequence joins TRBV15 and TRBJ2-7; D is unclear. Between the trimmed V and J ends, which lost 2 bases and 5 bases, there was a span of 10 bases. Germline-derived CDR1 and CDR2 are LNHNV and YYDKDF (reference sequence). The CDR3 covers 13 residues. CDR3 DNA sequence: TGTGCCACCAGCAGACTCAATCACCACGAGCAGTACTTC. Protein: CATSRLNHHEQYF.

The chain uses TRBV7-2 and TRBJ1-3; 8 bases line up with TRBD1. V trimming: 5 bases; J trimming: 2 bases; junction bases outside the gene matches: 2. Germline assignment: CDR1 SGHTA and CDR2 FQGNSA. The CDR3 has 14 amino acids. CDR3 coding DNA: TGTGCCAGCAGCCAGGACAGGGCTGGAAACACCATATATTTT. Translated: CASSQDRAGNTIYF.

The rearrangement joins TRBV7-9 to TRBJ2-5; tentatively, D is TRBD2 (6 bases). The CDR3 consists of 15 residues. CDR1 and CDR2 from the germline V gene are SEHNR and FQNEAQ (reference sequence). Trimming stripped 5 bases from V and 3 bases from J, with 16 bases between. This chain's CDR3 is CASSPRREREETQYF. CDR3 DNA sequence: TGTGCCAGCAGCCCACGCCGGGAGCGAGAAGAGACCCAGTACTTC. The full variable domain, its missing parts supplied by reference TRBV7-9 and TRBJ2-5, is DTGVSQNPRHKITKRGQNVTFRCDPISEHNRLYWYRQTLGQGPEFLTYFQNEAQLEKSRLLSDRFSAERPKGSFSTLEIQRTEQGDSAMYLCASSPRREREETQYFGPGTRLLVL.

This chain connects TRBV29-1 to TRBJ2-7; D is uncertain. The CDR3 is 13 residues long. CDR1 and CDR2 from the germline V gene are SQVTM and ANQGSEA. Deletions cut 3 bases from V and 2 bases from J, with 11 bases between. The CDR3: CSVEIESPYEQYF. As DNA, the CDR3 is TGCAGCGTTGAGATCGAGAGCCCCTACGAGCAGTACTTC.

V gene TRBV7-6 combines with J gene TRBJ2-7; perhaps D is TRBD1 or TRBD2 (5 bases each). This CDR3 spans 13 amino acids. The germline CDR1 and CDR2 sequences are SGHVS and FNYEAQ. V was cut by 4 bases and J by 3 bases, with 10 bases left in between. The CDR3 sequence is CASSWGPNYEQYF. As DNA, the CDR3 is TGTGCCAGCAGCTGGGGACCAAACTACGAGCAGTACTTC.

The chain carries TRBV7-2 and TRBJ2-7; D might be TRBD1 or TRBD2, each matching 5 bases. This CDR3 is 13 amino acids long. Trimming left V 4 bases short and J 4 bases short, with 11 bases between. Looked up from germline, CDR1 is SGHTA and CDR2 is FQGNSA. CDR3 loop: CASSYRDQYEQYF. The CDR3 DNA reads TGTGCCAGCAGCTACCGGGACCAATACGAGCAGTACTTC. The whole variable domain, filled in from reference TRBV7-2 and TRBJ2-7, reads GAGVSQSPSNKVTEKGKDVELRCDPISGHTALYWYRQSLGQGLEFLIYFQGNSAPDKSGLPSDRFSAERTGGSVSTLTIQRTQQEDSAVYLCASSYRDQYEQYFGPGTRLTVT.

As for this clone: The same CDR3 can be traced to other DNA sequences in this sample. The V gene is TRBV10-3, the J gene TRBJ1-1; D may be TRBD1 (5 bases). The CDR3 has 15 amino acids. The V gene lost 0 bases and the J gene lost 2 bases, with 10 bases spanning the gap. Germline CDR1 ENHRY, CDR2 SYGVKD. CDR3 sequence: CAISESGTLNTEAFF. DNA of the CDR3: TGTGCCATCAGTGAGTCAGGGACTCTAAACACTGAAGCTTTCTTT.